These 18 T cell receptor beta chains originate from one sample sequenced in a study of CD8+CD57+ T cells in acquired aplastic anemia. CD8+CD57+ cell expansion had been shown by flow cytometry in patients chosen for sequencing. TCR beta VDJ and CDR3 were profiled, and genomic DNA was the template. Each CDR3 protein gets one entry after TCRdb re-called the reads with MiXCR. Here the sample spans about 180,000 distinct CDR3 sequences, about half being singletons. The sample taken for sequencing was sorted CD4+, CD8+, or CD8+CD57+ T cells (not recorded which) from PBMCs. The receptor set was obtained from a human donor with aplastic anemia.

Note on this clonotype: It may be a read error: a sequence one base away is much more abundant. The CDR3 protein is CARSPLQLRANEKLFF. The DNA of the CDR3 is TGTGCCCGCAGCCCACTGCAGTTAAGGGCTAATGAAAAACTGTTTTTT. This chain joins TRBV11-2 and TRBJ1-4; D is ambiguous. The CDR3 covers 16 residues. CDR1 is SGHAT, CDR2 FQNNGV, per germline.

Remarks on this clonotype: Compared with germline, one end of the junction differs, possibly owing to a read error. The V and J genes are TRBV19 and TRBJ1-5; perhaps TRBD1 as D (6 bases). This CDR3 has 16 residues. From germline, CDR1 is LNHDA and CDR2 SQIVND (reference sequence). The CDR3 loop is CASRGREGTSNRPQHF. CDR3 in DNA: TGTGCCAGCCGAGGGCGGGAGGGGACATCGAATCGGCCCCAGCATTTT.

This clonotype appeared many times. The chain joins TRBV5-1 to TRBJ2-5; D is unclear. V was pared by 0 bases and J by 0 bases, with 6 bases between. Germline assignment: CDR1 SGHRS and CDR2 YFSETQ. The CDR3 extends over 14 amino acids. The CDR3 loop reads CASSLAMYQETQYF. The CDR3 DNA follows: TGCGCCAGCAGCTTGGCCATGTACCAAGAGACCCAGTACTTC.

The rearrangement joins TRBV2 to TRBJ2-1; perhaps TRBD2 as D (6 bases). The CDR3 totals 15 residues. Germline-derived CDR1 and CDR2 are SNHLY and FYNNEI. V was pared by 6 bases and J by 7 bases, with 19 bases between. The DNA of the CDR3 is TGTGCCAGCAGCCGGGAGCAGGGTGCGGAGAATGAGCAGTTCTTC. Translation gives CASSREQGAENEQFF. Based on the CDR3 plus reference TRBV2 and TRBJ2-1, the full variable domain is EPEVTQTPSHQVTQMGQEVILRCVPISNHLYFYWYRQILGQKVEFLVSFYNNEISEKSEIFDDQFSVERPDGSNFTLKIRSTKLEDSAMYFCASSREQGAENEQFFGPGTRLTVL.

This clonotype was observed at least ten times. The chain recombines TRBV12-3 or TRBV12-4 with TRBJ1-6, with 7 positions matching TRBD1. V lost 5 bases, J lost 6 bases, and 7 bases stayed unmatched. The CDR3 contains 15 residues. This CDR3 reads CASSTRQGGNSPLHF. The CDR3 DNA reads TGTGCCAGCAGTACCCGACAGGGAGGTAATTCACCCCTCCACTTT.

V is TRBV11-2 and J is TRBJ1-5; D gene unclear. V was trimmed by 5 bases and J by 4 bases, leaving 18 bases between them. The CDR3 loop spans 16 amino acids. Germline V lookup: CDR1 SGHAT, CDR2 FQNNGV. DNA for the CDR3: TGTGCCAGCAGCCCCGAGATGGGCGGACCAAATCAGCCCCAGCATTTT. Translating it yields CASSPEMGGPNQPQHF.

Here the CDR3 DNA reads TGCAGTGTCCCTTTTAGAGTGGCTATATTCTTATGTGCTAACTATGGCTACACCTTC. This gives the protein CSVPFRVAIFLCANYGYTF. The chain is built from TRBV20-1 and TRBJ1-2; D call uncertain. The CDR3 is 19 residues long. Germline CDR1 reads DFQATT; CDR2 reads SNEGSKA (reference sequence). Trimming removed 7 bases from V and 0 bases from J, with 30 bases in between.

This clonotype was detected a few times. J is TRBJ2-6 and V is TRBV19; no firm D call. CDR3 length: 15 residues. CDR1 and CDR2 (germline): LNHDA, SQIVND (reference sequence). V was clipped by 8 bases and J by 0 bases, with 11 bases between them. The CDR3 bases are TGTGCCAGTCTTCTCTGGAGCTCTGGGGCCAACGTCCTGACTTTC. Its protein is CASLLWSSGANVLTF.

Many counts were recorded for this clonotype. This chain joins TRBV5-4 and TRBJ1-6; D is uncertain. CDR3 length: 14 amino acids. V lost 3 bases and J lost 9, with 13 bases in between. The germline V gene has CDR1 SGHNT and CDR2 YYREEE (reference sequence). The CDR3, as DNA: TGTGCCAGCAGCTCCTATGGCAGTGCTTCACCCCTCCACTTT. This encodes CASSSYGSASPLHF. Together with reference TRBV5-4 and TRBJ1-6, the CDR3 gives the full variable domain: ETGVTQSPTHLIKTRGQQVTLRCSSQSGHNTVSWYQQALGQGPQFIFQYYREEENGRGNFPPRFSGLQFPNYSSELNVNALELDDSALYLCASSSYGSASPLHFGNGTRLTVT.

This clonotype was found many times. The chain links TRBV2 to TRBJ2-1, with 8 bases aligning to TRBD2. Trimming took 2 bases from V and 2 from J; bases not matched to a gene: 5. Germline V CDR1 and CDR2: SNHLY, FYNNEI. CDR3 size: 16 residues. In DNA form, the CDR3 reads TGTGCCAGCAGTGAATCCGGACTAGCCACCTACAATGAGCAGTTCTTC. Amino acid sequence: CASSESGLATYNEQFF.

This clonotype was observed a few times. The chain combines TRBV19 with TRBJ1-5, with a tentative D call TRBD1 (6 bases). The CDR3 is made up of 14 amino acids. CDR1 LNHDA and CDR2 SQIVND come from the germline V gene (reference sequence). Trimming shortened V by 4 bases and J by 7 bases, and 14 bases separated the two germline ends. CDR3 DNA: TGTGCCAGTAGTACTCAGGGGTCAGGGCAGCCCCAGCATTTT. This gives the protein CASSTQGSGQPQHF.

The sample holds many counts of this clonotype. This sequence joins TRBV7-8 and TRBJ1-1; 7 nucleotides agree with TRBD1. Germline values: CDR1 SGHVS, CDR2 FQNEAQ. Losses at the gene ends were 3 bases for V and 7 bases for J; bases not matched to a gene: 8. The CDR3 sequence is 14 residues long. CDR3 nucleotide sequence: TGTGCCAGCAGCTTGACAGGGAGAAGCGGTGAAGCTTTCTTT. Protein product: CASSLTGRSGEAFF.

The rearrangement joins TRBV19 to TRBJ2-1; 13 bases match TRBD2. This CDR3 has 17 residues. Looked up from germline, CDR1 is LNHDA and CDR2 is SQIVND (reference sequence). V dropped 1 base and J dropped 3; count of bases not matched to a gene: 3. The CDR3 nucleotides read TGTGCCAGTAGTATAGGGAGGACTAGCGGGAGCTACAATGAGCAGTTCTTC. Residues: CASSIGRTSGSYNEQFF. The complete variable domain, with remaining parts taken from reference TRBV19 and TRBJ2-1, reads DGGITQSPKYLFRKEGQNVTLSCEQNLNHDAMYWYRQDPGQGLRLIYYSQIVNDFQKGDIAEGYSVSREKKESFPLTVTSAQKNPTAFYLCASSIGRTSGSYNEQFFGPGTRLTVL.

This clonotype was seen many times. The DNA of the CDR3 is TGCAGCGCCGGGACGGGGCCCTACGAGCAGTACTTC. Amino acids: CSAGTGPYEQYF. The chain uses TRBV29-1 and TRBJ2-7; D is perhaps TRBD1 or TRBD2 (5 bases each). Germline V lookup: CDR1 SQVTM, CDR2 ANQGSEA. The CDR3 covers 12 residues. Trimming took off 7 bases at V and 2 bases at J, with 12 bases between the two ends.

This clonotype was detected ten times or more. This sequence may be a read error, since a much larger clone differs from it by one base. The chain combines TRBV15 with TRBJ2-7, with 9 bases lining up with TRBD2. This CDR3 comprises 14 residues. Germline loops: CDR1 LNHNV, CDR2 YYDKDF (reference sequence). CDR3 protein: CATRAAGGSCEQYF. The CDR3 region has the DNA TGTGCCACCCGAGCAGCGGGGGGCTCCTGCGAGCAGTACTTC.

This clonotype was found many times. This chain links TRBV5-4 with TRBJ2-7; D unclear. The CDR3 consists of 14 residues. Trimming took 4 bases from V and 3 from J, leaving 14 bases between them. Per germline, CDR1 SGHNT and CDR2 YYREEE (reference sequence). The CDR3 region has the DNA TGTGCCAGCAGCACGGTGGGGTCCATCTACGAGCAGTACTTC. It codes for CASSTVGSIYEQYF.

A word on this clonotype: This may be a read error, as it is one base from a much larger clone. For the CDR3, the DNA is TGTGCCAGTCGACTGGGACTAGCACAACCAAACGCCGGGGAGCTGTTTTTT. Translating it yields CASRLGLAQPNAGELFF. This chain links TRBV19 with TRBJ2-2; 9 bases align to TRBD2. J lost 6 bases, V lost 8 bases, and 16 bases had no gene match. The CDR3 totals 17 residues. CDR1 is LNHDA and CDR2 is SQIVND in the germline V gene (reference sequence).

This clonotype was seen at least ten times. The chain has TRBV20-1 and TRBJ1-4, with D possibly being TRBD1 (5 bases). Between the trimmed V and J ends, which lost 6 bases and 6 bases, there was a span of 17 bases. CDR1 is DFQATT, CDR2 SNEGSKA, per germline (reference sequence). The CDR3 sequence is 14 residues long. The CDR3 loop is CSAREDNGYEKLFF. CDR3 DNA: TGCAGTGCAAGGGAGGACAATGGTTATGAAAAACTGTTTTTT.